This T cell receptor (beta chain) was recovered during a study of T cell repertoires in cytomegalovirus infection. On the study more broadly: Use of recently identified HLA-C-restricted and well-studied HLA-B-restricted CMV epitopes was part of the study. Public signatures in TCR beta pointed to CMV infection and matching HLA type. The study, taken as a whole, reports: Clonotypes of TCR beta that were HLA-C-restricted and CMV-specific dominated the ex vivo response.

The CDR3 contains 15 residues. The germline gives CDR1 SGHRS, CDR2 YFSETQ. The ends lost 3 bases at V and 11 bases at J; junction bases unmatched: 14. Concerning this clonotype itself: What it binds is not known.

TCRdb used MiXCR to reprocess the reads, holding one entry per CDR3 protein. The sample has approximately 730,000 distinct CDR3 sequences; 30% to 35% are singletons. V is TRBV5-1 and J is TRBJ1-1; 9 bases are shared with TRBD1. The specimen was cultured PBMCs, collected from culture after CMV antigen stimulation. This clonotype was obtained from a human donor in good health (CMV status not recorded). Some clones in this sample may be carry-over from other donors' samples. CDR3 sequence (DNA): TGCGCCAGCAGCTCCTCTACCACAGGGGGCAGTAGGGCTTTCTTT. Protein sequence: CASSSSTTGGSRAFF.